A selection of T cell receptor beta chains follows, all from one sample in a study of cytomegalovirus exposure and HLA in healthy donors. Only in-frame clones appear in the TCRdb table, and some are missing; sequencing was by immunoSEQ multiplex PCR. The data contain about 150,000 clones, around 80% of them seen just once; the ten biggest clones take up roughly 5.5%. The source material was PBMCs. The receptors shown here come from a woman in her thirties or forties in good health and CMV-seropositive. Both conserved end residues are part of each CDR3. The D gene is left open where the match is weak. Clone size appears in some rows only: once, few, many, or a class for an expanded clone.

TRBJ2-7,.,TRBV2,TRBD1,CASSVGQGGAYEQYF,TGTGCCAGCAGTGTTGGACAGGGTGGGGCCTACGAGCAGTACTTC
TRBJ2-7,.,TRBV4-1,.,CASSQDHWGEQYF,TGCGCCAGCAGCCAAGACCACTGGGGCGAGCAGTACTTC
TRBJ2-1,.,TRBV28,.,CASSLSSGVVFSEQFF,TGTGCCAGCAGTTTATCGTCAGGGGTAGTCTTTAGTGAGCAGTTCTTC
TRBJ2-3,.,TRBV6-1,.,CLWRAGLSTDTQYF,TGTCTGTGGAGGGCAGGGCTTAGCACAGATACGCAGTATTTT
TRBJ2-7,.,TRBV29-1,TRBD2,CSVEAPRGSGRAYEQYF,TGCAGCGTTGAAGCCCCGCGGGGGAGCGGGAGAGCCTACGAGCAGTACTTC
TRBJ1-2,.,TRBV11-2,TRBD1,CASSTIPGGTYGYTF,TGTGCCAGCAGCACCATACCAGGGGGGACCTATGGCTACACCTTC
TRBJ1-1,.,TRBV5-1,TRBD1,CASSYHLGQGAMNTEAFF,TGCGCCAGCAGCTATCATCTGGGACAGGGGGCAATGAACACTGAAGCTTTCTTT
TRBJ1-5,.,TRBV28,TRBD1,CASSLYGRSGGFQPQHF,TGTGCCAGCAGTTTATATGGGCGGTCAGGGGGCTTTCAGCCCCAGCATTTT
TRBJ2-7,once,TRBV19,TRBD2,CASRNDRGLAGGPYEQYF,TGTGCCAGCAGGAATGACCGGGGCCTAGCGGGAGGGCCCTACGAGCAGTACTTC
TRBJ1-2,few,TRBV4-1,TRBD1,CASSQAGQESYGYTF,TGCGCCAGCAGCCAAGCCGGACAGGAGAGCTATGGCTACACCTTC
TRBJ1-4,few,TRBV5-8,.,CASSGGLNEKLFF,TGTGCCAGCAGCGGAGGGCTGAATGAAAAACTGTTTTTT
TRBJ1-2,once,TRBV19,.,CASSIRGYGYTF,TGTGCCAGTAGTATTCGAGGCTATGGCTACACCTTC
TRBJ2-5,.,TRBV6-1,TRBD2,CASSGITSGTFQETQYF,TGTGCCAGCAGTGGGATTACTAGCGGGACTTTCCAAGAGACCCAGTACTTC
TRBJ2-1,.,TRBV6-1,.,CASSDGDEQFF,TGTGCCAGCAGTGACGGGGATGAGCAGTTCTTC
TRBJ2-2,.,TRBV6-5,.,CASSLQVSATGELFF,TGTGCCAGCAGTTTACAGGTCAGCGCAACCGGGGAGCTGTTTTTT
TRBJ2-7,.,TRBV6-5,.,CASSSAFYEQYF,TGTGCCAGCAGTTCCGCGTTCTACGAGCAGTACTTC
TRBJ2-5,few,TRBV6-5,TRBD1,CASSYLTGIPQETQYF,TGTGCCAGCAGTTATTTGACAGGGATCCCCCAAGAGACCCAGTACTTC
TRBJ1-2,.,TRBV9,TRBD1,CASSVGQGIGYGYTF,TGTGCCAGCAGCGTGGGACAGGGAATCGGATATGGCTACACCTTC
TRBJ2-3,few,TRBV7-9,.,CASSLASSTDTQYF,TGTGCCAGCAGCTTAGCGTCGAGCACAGATACGCAGTATTTT
TRBJ2-7,.,TRBV11-1,TRBD2,CASSQGLADPYEQYF,TGTGCCAGCAGCCAAGGACTAGCGGATCCCTACGAGCAGTACTTC
TRBJ1-2,.,TRBV28,.,CASSSPVNYGYTF,TGTGCCAGCAGTTCCCCAGTAAACTATGGCTACACCTTC
TRBJ2-5,.,TRBV11-2,TRBD2,CASSLSASGETQYF,TGTGCCAGCAGCTTATCAGCTAGCGGAGAGACCCAGTACTTC